Below, 21 T cell receptor beta chains from the same sample are listed, as sequenced in a study of identifying expanded T cells in peripheral blood. Repertoires were generated with immunoSEQ multiplex PCR, while TCRdb's copy carries only in-frame clones and drops some. The sample includes more than 70,000 clones, about 86% of them seen just once. The sample was blood. The receptors were gathered from a person aged 18-69 years in good health.

The rearrangement links TRBV29-1 to TRBJ2-2; no reliable D call. The germline V gene encodes CDR1 SQVTM and CDR2 ANQGSEA. V lost 1 base and J 7 bases, leaving 10 bases between the germline ends. The CDR3 has 13 residues. The CDR3 DNA reads TGCAGCGTTGAAGGCAGGCGTAACGGGGAGCTGTTTTTT. Amino acids: CSVEGRRNGELFF.

The V gene is TRBV10-3, the J gene TRBJ2-7; D tentatively fits TRBD1 or TRBD2 (5 bases each). Trimming took off 10 bases at V and 2 bases at J, with 21 bases between the two ends. CDR1 is ENHRY and CDR2 is SYGVKD in the germline V gene. This CDR3 is 15 amino acids long. CDR3 sequence (DNA): TGTGCCACAAGTTCGGTATGGGGGTCGACCTACGAGCAGTACTTC. It encodes CATSSVWGSTYEQYF.

The chain links TRBV7-2 to TRBJ1-2, with no clear D. CDR3 length: 15 amino acids. Per germline, CDR1 SGHTA and CDR2 FQGNSA. The germline V and J ends were trimmed by 5 bases and 0 bases, with 13 bases remaining between them. The CDR3 protein is CASSQSAGSNYGYTF. The CDR3 DNA follows: TGTGCCAGCAGCCAATCAGCGGGGTCTAACTATGGCTACACCTTC.

The chain combines TRBV9 with TRBJ2-2; D unclear. This CDR3 spans 12 amino acids. V was clipped by 3 bases and J by 4 bases, with 4 bases between them. Germline V gene lookup returns CDR1 SGDLS and CDR2 YYNGEE. The CDR3 DNA sequence: TGTGCCAGCAGCGCTGGCACCGGGGAGCTGTTTTTT. This gives the protein CASSAGTGELFF.

The DNA for the CDR3 is TGTGCCAGCAGTCCCGAAGCGGGGGGGCTCTACAATGAGCAGTTCTTC. It is translated as CASSPEAGGLYNEQFF. This sequence joins TRBV6-6 and TRBJ2-1; 10 bases fit TRBD2. J lost 3 bases, V lost 5 bases, and 7 bases had no gene match. Looked up from germline, CDR1 is MNHNY and CDR2 is SVGAGI (reference sequence). CDR3 length: 16 amino acids.

V usage is TRBV6-6 and J usage is TRBJ1-5, with 9 nucleotides matching TRBD1. The trim removed 6 bases at V and 6 bases at J, leaving 9 bases unmatched. CDR3 length equals 15 residues. CDR1 is MNHNY and CDR2 is SVGAGI in the germline V gene (reference sequence). The DNA of the CDR3 is TGTGCCAGCAGCCTCGACAGGGGGGGAAGTCAGCCCCAGCATTTT. It specifies CASSLDRGGSQPQHF.

The genes are TRBV2 and TRBJ1-1; D uncertain. The germline V gene encodes CDR1 SNHLY and CDR2 FYNNEI. The CDR3 runs 15 residues. Trimming shortened V by 1 base and J by 5 bases, and 14 bases separated the two germline ends. DNA for the CDR3: TGTGCCAGCAGTGAAGAGGACGTCGTGAGGACTGAAGCTTTCTTT. This codes for CASSEEDVVRTEAFF.

The chain joins TRBV6-1 to TRBJ1-6, with D unclear. Trimming shortened V by 4 bases and J by 7 bases, and 20 bases separated the two germline ends. In germline, CDR1 is MNHNS, CDR2 SASEGT. The CDR3 runs 17 residues. CDR3 protein: CASSAPKEVAANSPLHF. In DNA, the CDR3 is TGTGCCAGCAGTGCACCCAAGGAGGTAGCGGCCAATTCACCCCTCCACTTT.

V is TRBV5-1 and J is TRBJ1-1; D is unresolved. V was cut by 5 bases and J by 1 base, with 12 bases left in between. The CDR3 is 14 amino acids. The V gene's germline CDR1 is SGHRS and CDR2 YFSETQ. The CDR3 is CASRIGETNTEAFF. The DNA of the CDR3 is TGCGCCAGCAGGATCGGGGAGACGAACACTGAAGCTTTCTTT. The full variable domain, with the rest looked up from reference TRBV5-1 and TRBJ1-1, is KAGVTQTPRYLIKTRGQQVTLSCSPISGHRSVSWYQQTPGQGLQFLFEYFSETQRNKGNFPGRFSGRQFSNSRSEMNVSTLELGDSALYLCASRIGETNTEAFFGQGTRLTVV.

V gene TRBV2 combines with J gene TRBJ2-7; no clear D. Per the germline V gene, CDR1 is SNHLY and CDR2 is FYNNEI. There are 14 residues in the CDR3. Trimming pared 4 bases from V and 1 base from J, leaving 11 bases between. The CDR3 is CASSANILSYEQYF. The CDR3, as DNA: TGTGCCAGCAGTGCTAACATACTATCCTACGAGCAGTACTTC.

A word on this clone: One junction end disagrees with the germline gene, perhaps due to a read error. This chain links TRBV2 with TRBJ1-4, with 7 bases aligning to TRBD1. The CDR3 runs 14 residues. Per the germline V gene, CDR1 is SNHLY and CDR2 is FYNNEI. The CDR3 protein is CASREGQVNEKLFF. CDR3 sequence (DNA): TGTGCCAGCAGAGAAGGACAGGTTAATGAAAAACTGTTTTTT.

This clone is a singleton in its sample. The chain uses TRBV16 and TRBJ1-2; TRBD1 agrees at 7 bases. Trimming removed 2 bases from V and 8 bases from J; junction bases left unmatched: 8. This CDR3 spans 14 amino acids. The germline CDR1 and CDR2 sequences are KGHSY and FQNENV. CDR3 region: CASSQPQGVGGYTF. The CDR3, as DNA: TGTGCCAGCAGCCAACCTCAGGGGGTTGGGGGCTACACCTTC.

V gene TRBV5-4 combines with J gene TRBJ1-4; 9 nucleotides agree with TRBD1. The junction had 10 bases not matched to a gene; V was cut back by 2 bases and J by 8 bases. The CDR3 is 16 residues long. Germline V lookup: CDR1 SGHNT, CDR2 YYREEE (reference sequence). The CDR3 region is CASSLTPGTGREKLFF. As DNA, the CDR3 is TGTGCCAGCAGCTTAACTCCCGGGACAGGGCGCGAAAAACTGTTTTTT.

This sequence joins TRBV27 and TRBJ2-7; TRBD1 or TRBD2 may be the D gene (5 bases each). This CDR3 spans 15 amino acids. V lost 5 bases to trimming and J lost 2 bases, with 16 bases between them. CDR1 and CDR2 from the germline V gene are MNHEY and SMNVEV (reference sequence). DNA of the CDR3: TGTGCCAGCAGTCCATGGGGGTATCAACCCTACGAGCAGTACTTC. It yields the protein CASSPWGYQPYEQYF.

This chain joins TRBV10-3 and TRBJ1-2; tentative D call: TRBD1 (6 bases). The CDR3 is 13 residues long. Germline CDR1 ENHRY, CDR2 SYGVKD. V was shortened by 6 bases and J by 2 bases, with 10 bases between the two germline ends. In DNA, the CDR3 is TGTGCCATCAGCCCGGACAGCAACTATGGCTACACCTTC. Encoded protein: CAISPDSNYGYTF.

The chain carries TRBV7-2 and TRBJ1-6; possible D gene TRBD1, 6 bases. This CDR3 is built from 15 residues. Germline V gene sequence: CDR1 SGHTA, CDR2 FQGNSA. Between the trimmed V and J ends, which lost 6 bases and 5 bases, there was a span of 14 bases. The chain's CDR3 is CASSGQLPHNSPLHF. CDR3 bases: TGTGCCAGCAGTGGACAGCTTCCCCATAATTCACCCCTCCACTTT.

This clone showed up just a few times. This chain links TRBV4-1 with TRBJ1-5; 9 bases line up with TRBD1. Germline values: CDR1 MGHRA, CDR2 YSYEKL. Unmatched junction bases numbered 7, after V lost 1 base and J lost 15 bases. The CDR3 extends over 13 amino acids. The CDR3 here is CASSQVGDRERHF. CDR3 sequence (DNA): TGCGCCAGCAGCCAAGTAGGGGACAGGGAAAGGCATTTT.

This clone has a single count. This chain uses TRBV2 with TRBJ2-2; 9 nucleotides align to TRBD1. The length of the CDR3 is 15 residues. Germline V gene sequence: CDR1 SNHLY, CDR2 FYNNEI. J lost 3 bases, V lost 4 bases, and 3 bases had no gene match. CDR3 sequence (DNA): TGTGCCAGCAGTGGGACAGGGGAGGACACCGGGGAGCTGTTTTTT. This translates into CASSGTGEDTGELFF.

The gene calls are TRBV9 and TRBJ2-1; the match to TRBD1 covers 7 bases. Germline lookup yields CDR1 SGDLS and CDR2 YYNGEE. The V and J ends lost 4 bases and 2 bases, in that order; junction bases with no gene match: 6. CDR3 size: 15 residues. CDR3 DNA: TGTGCCAGCAGCAGCCGGGACAGCCCCTACAATGAGCAGTTCTTC. Its translation: CASSSRDSPYNEQFF.

This clone appeared once. This chain uses TRBV7-2 with TRBJ1-2, with a tentative D call TRBD1 (6 bases). Germline V lookup: CDR1 SGHTA, CDR2 FQGNSA. The CDR3 covers 13 residues. Trimming took off 7 bases at V and 6 bases at J, with 15 bases between the two ends. DNA for the CDR3: TGTGCCAGCAACCTACAGGGCTTGGATGGCTACACCTTC. This sequence encodes CASNLQGLDGYTF.

The rearrangement links TRBV5-1 to TRBJ2-1, with TRBD2 identical over 11 bases. V shed 3 bases, J shed 5 bases, and the junction held 7 bases outside the gene matches. The CDR3 loop spans 16 amino acids. The germline gives CDR1 SGHRS, CDR2 YFSETQ. The CDR3 is CASSSLASGGNNEQFF. The CDR3 DNA is TGCGCCAGCAGCTCATTGGCTAGCGGGGGGAACAATGAGCAGTTCTTC.